The next 24 T cell receptor beta chains were all read from a single sample in a study of blood T cells in healthy people across ages. For the second PCR, which ran for roughly 6 to 12 cycles, a sample-barcoded 5' primer and a J-beta primer mix were used. Each CDR3 protein gets one entry after TCRdb re-called the 5' RACE reads with MiXCR. The repertoire holds some 1.4 million distinct CDR3 sequences, with approximately 38% as singletons. Sequenced input: blood. Receptors were obtained from a woman aged 18-30 years in good health.

A single count supports this clonotype. The chain joins TRBV6-1 to TRBJ2-7; 11 bases map to TRBD2. The germline gives CDR1 MNHNS, CDR2 SASEGT. The CDR3 is made up of 19 amino acids. V dropped 6 bases and J dropped 3; count of bases not matched to a gene: 19. The CDR3 sequence is CASRAGQILGTSGYYEQYF. In nucleotides, the CDR3 is TGTGCCAGCAGGGCGGGACAGATCCTTGGGACTAGCGGTTACTACGAGCAGTACTTC.

V and J are TRBV9 and TRBJ2-3; 10 bases line up with TRBD1. The CDR3 loop spans 17 amino acids. Germline V CDR1 and CDR2: SGDLS, YYNGEE. Germline trimming cut 0 bases from V and 2 bases from J; bases unmatched to any gene: 6. CDR3: CASSVDRDRGFTDTQYF. CDR3 DNA sequence: TGTGCCAGCAGCGTAGATCGGGACAGGGGTTTCACAGATACGCAGTATTTT.

This chain links TRBV20-1 with TRBJ2-3; TRBD2 matches 7 bases. Germline V CDR1 and CDR2: DFQATT, SNEGSKA (reference sequence). CDR3 length equals 16 residues. V dropped 3 bases and J dropped 3; count of bases not matched to a gene: 12. CDR3: CSARGFRGDSTDTQYF. Here the CDR3 DNA reads TGCAGTGCTAGGGGCTTTCGGGGGGACTCAACAGATACGCAGTATTTT.

To note about this clonotype: The junction departs from germline at one end; a sequencing error may be responsible. The chain has TRBV5-1 and TRBJ2-5, with TRBD2 as a possible D gene (6 bases). The germline V gene has CDR1 SGHRS and CDR2 YFSETQ. CDR3 length equals 14 residues. The CDR3 DNA follows: TGCGCCAGCAGCTTGGCGGGGGTCGGAGAGACCCGGTACTTC. As protein: CASSLAGVGETRYF.

Only a few counts were recorded for this clonotype. The genes are TRBV12-3 or TRBV12-4 and TRBJ1-1, with D tentatively TRBD1 (6 bases). The CDR3 contains 15 residues. With 7 bases removed from V and 4 bases from J, the gap between germline ends came to 19 bases. CDR3 in amino acids: CASTISGALSTEAFF. The CDR3 DNA reads TGTGCCAGCACAATCTCGGGGGCACTGAGCACTGAAGCTTTCTTT.

Ten or more counts support this clonotype. The rearrangement joins TRBV12-3 or TRBV12-4 to TRBJ2-1; 14 nucleotides align to TRBD2. The CDR3 is 16 residues long. V gave up 5 bases and J gave up 2 bases; unmatched junction bases: 2. The CDR3 sequence is CASSGGLAGAYNEQFF. CDR3 nucleotides: TGTGCCAGCAGTGGGGGACTAGCGGGAGCCTACAATGAGCAGTTCTTC.

In its sample, this clonotype was seen many times. V and J are TRBV28 and TRBJ2-3; TRBD1 or TRBD2 may be the D gene (5 bases each). CDR3 length equals 15 residues. The V end was cut by 6 bases, the J end by 3 bases, with 16 bases between. Germline assignment: CDR1 MDHEN and CDR2 SYDVKM. In DNA, the CDR3 is TGTGCCAGCAGCGACCCAACGGGGCTTACAGATACGCAGTATTTT. Encoded protein: CASSDPTGLTDTQYF.

The rearrangement uses TRBV3-1 and TRBJ2-1; 12 bases line up with TRBD2. The CDR3 is 17 amino acids. The ends lost 5 bases at V and 2 bases at J; junction bases unmatched: 7. Germline V gene sequence: CDR1 LGHDT, CDR2 YNNKEL (reference sequence). CDR3 sequence: CASSDRLAGDPYNEQFF. The CDR3, as DNA: TGTGCCAGCAGCGACCGACTAGCGGGGGATCCCTACAATGAGCAGTTCTTC.

The chain uses TRBV7-9 and TRBJ1-1; TRBD1 aligns across 8 bases. Germline trimming cut 10 bases from V and 6 bases from J; bases unmatched to any gene: 7. Germline V lookup: CDR1 SEHNR, CDR2 FQNEAQ (reference sequence). CDR3 length: 12 amino acids. CDR3 sequence (DNA): TGTGCCACTACAGGGGGTAGGGCTGAAGCTTTCTTT. The encoded protein is CATTGGRAEAFF.

This clonotype was observed a handful of times. The chain is built from TRBV20-1 and TRBJ2-7; D is undetermined. Germline assignment: CDR1 DFQATT and CDR2 SNEGSKA (reference sequence). V dropped 3 bases and J dropped 2 bases, with 14 bases sitting between them. The CDR3 extends over 14 amino acids. The CDR3 reads CSASPQVEAYEQYF. CDR3 nucleotide sequence: TGCAGTGCTAGTCCTCAGGTCGAGGCCTACGAGCAGTACTTC.

The chain couples TRBV12-3 or TRBV12-4 to TRBJ2-5, with 8 bases identical to TRBD2. The CDR3 extends over 13 amino acids. V was clipped by 7 bases and J by 5 bases; unmatched bases: 6. This CDR3 is CASTHAGGETQYF. DNA of the CDR3: TGTGCCAGCACCCACGCGGGGGGTGAGACCCAGTACTTC.

This clonotype was seen a single time. The genes are TRBV12-3 or TRBV12-4 and TRBJ1-5, with TRBD1 matching over 8 bases. V trimming: 7 bases; J trimming: 5 bases; junction bases outside the gene matches: 7. The CDR3 consists of 14 residues. CDR3 protein: CASTVGQADQPQHF. In DNA form, the CDR3 reads TGTGCCAGCACCGTGGGACAGGCCGATCAGCCCCAGCATTTT.

The rearrangement uses TRBV7-8 and TRBJ2-2; D is undetermined. The CDR3 is 15 amino acids. V was trimmed by 5 bases and J by 1 base, leaving 11 bases between them. Per germline, CDR1 SGHVS and CDR2 FQNEAQ. CDR3 amino acids: CASSPQTGNTGELFF. For the CDR3, the DNA is TGTGCCAGCAGCCCACAAACCGGGAACACCGGGGAGCTGTTTTTT.

The J gene is TRBJ2-4, the V gene TRBV21-1; the D call in the table, TRBD1, was not verified against the DNA. The tail of the sequence fits TRBJ2-7 better, so the J call may be wrong. TRBV21-1 is marked as a pseudogene. The CDR3 extends over 16 amino acids. The CDR3 DNA follows: TGTGCCAGCAGCAACGACCGAGGGGGAAGAAACTACGAGCAGTACTTC. Amino acid sequence: CASSNDRGGRNYEQYF.

The rearrangement joins TRBV9 to TRBJ2-7; 8 bases agree with TRBD2. There are 16 residues in the CDR3. Unmatched junction bases numbered 13, after V lost 3 bases and J lost 5 bases. CDR1 is SGDLS, CDR2 YYNGEE, per germline. The CDR3 bases are TGTGCCAGCAGCGGCGATTTGGGACTAGGGGTCCACGAGCAGTACTTC. Encoded protein: CASSGDLGLGVHEQYF.

In nucleotides, the CDR3 is TGCAGCGTCCCACGAGGTAGTGTGAACACTGAAGCTTTCTTT. Encoded protein: CSVPRGSVNTEAFF. The V call is TRBV20-1, the J call TRBJ1-1; D unclear. The CDR3 extends over 14 amino acids. CDR1 and CDR2 from the germline V gene are DFQATT and SNEGSKA (reference sequence).

The gene calls are TRBV20-1 and TRBJ1-5; D unclear. CDR1 and CDR2 (germline): DFQATT, SNEGSKA (reference sequence). V lost 0 bases to trimming and J lost 6 bases, with 12 bases between them. The CDR3 sequence is 14 residues long. The CDR3 is CSARDTGSGQPQHF. DNA of the CDR3: TGCAGTGCTAGAGATACGGGGTCCGGTCAGCCCCAGCATTTT.

This clonotype was seen a few times. The rearrangement uses TRBV20-1 and TRBJ2-5, with D hard to call. This CDR3 is built from 13 residues. V lost 0 bases and J lost 2, with 7 bases in between. Germline V CDR1 and CDR2: DFQATT, SNEGSKA (reference sequence). The CDR3 DNA is TGCAGTGCTAGAGATTGGGAACAAGAGACCCAGTACTTC. This encodes CSARDWEQETQYF.

DNA for the CDR3: TGTAAGGTGGGGCCTCAACCCCTCACAGATACGCAGTATTTT. Protein product: CKVGPQPLTDTQYF. The rearrangement joins TRBV7-7 to TRBJ2-3, with D possibly being TRBD1 (5 bases). The CDR3 is made up of 14 amino acids. Germline V lookup: CDR1 SSHAT, CDR2 FNYEAQ (reference sequence).

The chain is built from TRBV3-1 and TRBJ1-1; TRBD1 might be the D (5 bases). In germline, CDR1 is LGHDT, CDR2 YNNKEL (reference sequence). V lost 4 bases, J lost 1 base, and 16 bases lay in between. CDR3 length equals 16 residues. The CDR3 loop reads CASSPDRSSKNTEAFF. CDR3 nucleotide sequence: TGTGCCAGCAGCCCTGACAGATCCTCGAAGAACACTGAAGCTTTCTTT.

The V call is TRBV20-1, the J call TRBJ2-2; possibly TRBD1 for D (7 bases). Germline V gene lookup returns CDR1 DFQATT and CDR2 SNEGSKA (reference sequence). V lost 3 bases to trimming and J lost 5 bases, with 16 bases between them. The CDR3 contains 15 residues. CDR3 loop: CSASPPRGRTGELFF. DNA for the CDR3: TGCAGTGCTAGTCCCCCCAGGGGGAGGACCGGGGAGCTGTTTTTT.

A single count supports this clonotype. With a much larger clone just one base away, this may be a read error. V gene TRBV13 combines with J gene TRBJ1-1; no clear D. The V gene's germline CDR1 is PRHDT and CDR2 FYEKMQ (reference sequence). The CDR3 covers 14 residues. V lost 4 bases to trimming and J lost 1 base, with 10 bases between them. The CDR3 region is CASSSRRGNTEAFF. The CDR3 coding sequence is TGTGCCAGCAGCTCCCGACGGGGGAACACTGAAGCTTTCTTT. The full variable domain, rest sourced from reference TRBV13 and TRBJ1-1, is AAGVIQSPRHLIKEKRETATLKCYPIPRHDTVYWYQQGPGQDPQFLISFYEKMQSDKGSIPDRFSAQQFSDYHSELNMSSLELGDSALYFCASSSRRGNTEAFFGQGTRLTVV.

This clonotype showed up many times. Germline and junction disagree at one end, which may indicate a read error. The rearrangement links TRBV5-1 to TRBJ2-3, with D maybe TRBD2 (6 bases). The CDR3 has 15 residues. The germline gives CDR1 SGHRS, CDR2 YFSETQ. CDR3 sequence (DNA): TGTGCCAGCAGTTTAGGAGGCGGGGTTACAGATACGCAGTATTTT. Its translation is CASSLGGGVTDTQYF.

The V and J genes are TRBV7-2 and TRBJ2-1, with D unresolved. Germline lookup yields CDR1 SGHTA and CDR2 FQGNSA. The CDR3 is 15 residues long. Trimming removed 1 base from V and 2 bases from J, with 9 bases in between. The CDR3 protein is CASSLGHPTYNEQFF. CDR3 nucleotide sequence: TGTGCCAGCAGCTTAGGACACCCAACCTACAATGAGCAGTTCTTC.